This TCR beta chain was recorded in a study of blood T cell repertoires in COVID-19. Repertoires were generated with immunoSEQ multiplex PCR, while TCRdb's copy carries only in-frame clones and drops some. This table has around 370,000 clones, more than 75% appearing once. Germline CDR1 and CDR2: SGHNT and YENEEA. V lost 1 base to trimming and J lost 6 bases, with 3 bases between them. The CDR3 spans 12 residues. This chain joins TRBV11-3 and TRBJ2-2; no firm D call. The TCR originated in a young woman who had recovered from COVID-19. The sequenced material came from peripheral blood. The CDR3: CASSLGPGELFF. CDR3 nucleotides: TGTGCCAGCAGCTTAGGGCCCGGGGAGCTGTTTTTT.